This TCR beta chain was obtained from a study of blood T cell repertoires in COVID-19. Only one count was recorded for this clone. Method: immunoSEQ multiplex PCR; TCRdb's copy keeps in-frame clones and lacks some. The sample includes more than 200,000 clones, about four fifths of them seen just once. Losses at the gene ends were 5 bases for V and 2 bases for J; bases not matched to a gene: 8. This CDR3 has 15 residues. Germline lookup yields CDR1 SEHNR and CDR2 FQNEAQ (reference sequence). This receptor was obtained from a middle-aged man with active or convalescent COVID-19. Sequencing used peripheral blood. The J gene is TRBJ1-2, the V gene TRBV7-9, with 7 bases lining up with TRBD1. CDR3 sequence: CASSISTGRNYGYTF. CDR3 DNA: TGTGCCAGCAGCATTTCGACAGGGAGAAACTATGGCTACACCTTC. The variable domain in full, with the rest retrieved from reference TRBV7-9 and TRBJ1-2, is DTGVSQNPRHKITKRGQNVTFRCDPISEHNRLYWYRQTLGQGPEFLTYFQNEAQLEKSRLLSDRFSAERPKGSFSTLEIQRTEQGDSAMYLCASSISTGRNYGYTFGSGTRLTVV.